This is a list of T cell receptor beta chains from one sample in a study of response to subunit inactivated influenza vaccine. TCRdb redid the calling of the RT-PCR reads with MiXCR, one entry per CDR3 protein. The sample records 500,000 to 600,000 distinct CDR3 sequences, 10% to 15% being singletons. This specimen consisted of PBMCs from blood, obtained about 6 weeks after vaccination. Receptors originate from a man between 45 and 60 years old who received an inactivated influenza vaccine. The CDR3 runs from the conserved cysteine through the conserved F or W. D genes are given only for firm matches. Rows give clone size only sometimes, using once, few, many, or a class for an expanded clone.

>-|12|-|TRBV30|TRBJ2-1
CAWRFGMNEQFF
TGTGCCTGGAGATTTGGAATGAATGAGCAGTTCTTC
>-|16|-|TRBV14|TRBJ2-1
CASSQVEGLAYNEQFF
TGTGCCAGCAGCCAAGTTGAGGGACTGGCCTACAATGAGCAGTTCTTC
>-|14|few|TRBV3-1|TRBJ1-2
CASSQRQNLGGYTF
TGTGCCAGCAGCCAACGGCAGAACCTTGGGGGCTACACCTTC
>-|16|few|TRBV20-1|TRBJ2-7
CSASGFRAGGTGEQYF
TGCAGTGCTAGCGGGTTCCGGGCAGGAGGGACGGGGGAGCAGTACTTC
>-|13|few|TRBV29-1|TRBJ2-7
CSVESGEGYEQYF
TGCAGCGTTGAATCTGGGGAAGGCTACGAGCAGTACTTC
>TRBD2|16|many|TRBV6-1|TRBJ2-3
CASSPLWRGVTDTQYF
TGTGCCAGCAGTCCCCTCTGGCGGGGGGTCACAGATACGCAGTATTTT
>-|14|few|TRBV5-1|TRBJ2-7
CASSVPGREAEQYF
TGCGCCAGCAGCGTGCCGGGTCGTGAGGCCGAGCAGTACTTC
>TRBD1|16|-|TRBV4-2|TRBJ2-1
CASSQDARGSYNEQFF
TGTGCCAGCAGCCAAGATGCCAGGGGGTCGTACAATGAGCAGTTCTTC
>TRBD1|14|-|TRBV7-2|TRBJ1-3
CASSTDRGANTIYF
TGTGCCAGCAGTACAGACAGGGGAGCGAACACCATATATTTT
>TRBD1|14|many|TRBV28|TRBJ2-7
CASRTGAVLYEQYF
TGTGCCAGCAGGACAGGGGCTGTCCTATACGAGCAGTACTTC
>-|14|-|TRBV11-2|TRBJ2-7
CASSFERNLWEQYF
TGTGCCAGCAGCTTCGAGCGGAACCTCTGGGAGCAGTACTTC
>-|14|-|TRBV18|TRBJ1-4
CASSPQTPGEKLFF
TGTGCCAGCTCACCCCAAACGCCCGGTGAAAAACTGTTTTTT
>TRBD2|16|many|TRBV20-1|TRBJ2-5
CSARQFGGGIQETQYF
TGCAGTGCCAGACAATTTGGGGGGGGGATCCAAGAGACCCAGTACTTC
>TRBD1|15|-|TRBV5-1|TRBJ1-2
CASRTTPGQGDGYTF
TGCGCCAGCAGAACTACACCGGGACAGGGGGATGGCTACACCTTC
>-|16|few|TRBV4-1|TRBJ2-5
CASSQDSGPTQETQYF
TGCGCCAGCAGCCAAGATTCGGGACCCACCCAAGAGACCCAGTACTTC
>TRBD2|17|few|TRBV7-8|TRBJ2-5
CASSLYGTSGFSEAQYF
TGTGCCAGCAGCTTATATGGGACTAGCGGATTTAGTGAGGCCCAGTACTTC
>-|14|-|TRBV4-1|TRBJ2-2
CASSQALDTGELFF
TGCGCCAGCAGCCAAGCTTTGGACACCGGGGAGCTGTTTTTT
>TRBD2|13|many|TRBV6-5|TRBJ2-1
CASSYTSDNEQFF
TGTGCCAGCAGTTACACTAGCGACAATGAGCAGTTCTTC
>TRBD1|13|few|TRBV7-2|TRBJ1-2
CASSFQRDSGYTF
TGTGCCAGCAGCTTCCAAAGGGACAGTGGCTACACCTTC
>-|14|many|TRBV20-1|TRBJ2-5
CSARELDHPETQYF
TGCAGTGCTAGAGAGCTGGACCACCCAGAGACCCAGTACTTC
>-|14|-|TRBV12-3/TRBV12-4|TRBJ1-2
CASSHAGAMSGYTF
TGTGCCAGCAGTCATGCAGGGGCGATGTCTGGCTACACCTTC
>-|16|few|TRBV12-3/TRBV12-4|TRBJ1-3
CASSRDTLLSGNTIYF
TGTGCCAGCAGTCGGGACACCTTACTCTCTGGAAACACCATATATTTT
>TRBD2|17|-|TRBV6-2/TRBV6-3|TRBJ2-1
CASSYRTSGSIYNEQFF
TGTGCCAGCAGTTACAGGACTAGCGGGTCGATATACAATGAGCAGTTCTTC
>-|14|-|TRBV20-1|TRBJ2-7
CVARGRARSYEQYF
TGCGTCGCGAGGGGCAGGGCACGATCCTACGAGCAGTACTTC
>-|16|few|TRBV4-3|TRBJ1-2
CASSQVPQEDNYGYTF
TGCGCCAGCAGCCAAGTTCCCCAGGAGGATAACTATGGCTACACCTTC
>-|18|-|TRBV20-1|TRBJ1-6
CSARDPKRQTIYNSPLHF
TGCAGTGCTAGAGACCCAAAACGACAGACGATATATAATTCACCCCTCCACTTT
>TRBD2|15|few|TRBV29-1|TRBJ2-7
CSVMTSGSGTYEQYF
TGCAGCGTTATGACTAGCGGGAGTGGGACCTACGAGCAGTACTTC